This T cell receptor beta chain was sequenced during a study of blood T cell repertoires in COVID-19. In the study overall: Specimens from acute and convalescent COVID-19 originated in the United States, Italy and Spain.

The germline V gene encodes CDR1 SNHLY and CDR2 FYNNEI. Unmatched junction bases numbered 9, after V lost 7 bases and J lost 4 bases. The CDR3 extends over 14 amino acids. Repertoires were generated with immunoSEQ multiplex PCR, while TCRdb's copy carries only in-frame clones and drops some. Among about 270,000 clones listed, approximately 90% were seen once. Participants, about 18 to 90 years old, spanned around 26 US areas. The sequence was obtained from a woman in her late teens or twenties who had recovered from COVID-19. The chain couples TRBV2 to TRBJ2-7; 8 bases are shared with TRBD1. Sequencing was performed on PBMCs or T cells enriched from blood (not recorded which). The chain's CDR3 is CASTDRGIYYEQYF. As DNA, the CDR3 is TGTGCCAGCACTGACAGGGGTATATATTACGAGCAGTACTTC.